This T cell receptor (beta chain) was profiled in a study of blood T cells in healthy people across ages. General study findings and limits: Age showed a roughly linear inverse relationship with TCR beta diversity per million T cells. Donor CMV status was unknown, possibly confounding expanded clonotype changes. Fewer expanded clones and more diversity marked long-lived versus aged donors. PBMCs were not sorted, which prevented a conclusive comparison of naive versus antigen-experienced cells.

In regard to this clonotype: Its antigen remains unknown.

It was with a sample-barcoded 5' primer and a J-beta primer mix that a second PCR of roughly 7 to 12 cycles was run. MiXCR, applied by TCRdb to the 5' RACE reads, yields one record per CDR3 protein. The data show 800,000 or so distinct CDR3 sequences, with 62% seen just once and 25% to 35% held by the top ten. Material for sequencing was blood. This clonotype originated in a man aged 25 to 40 in good health.

In nucleotides, the CDR3 is TGCGCCAGCAGTGAGGGTCGAGGGGCCTACAATGAGCAGTTCTTC. This encodes CASSEGRGAYNEQFF. This chain uses TRBV10-2 with TRBJ2-1; D tentatively fits TRBD1 or TRBD2 (5 bases each). V shed 2 bases and J shed 2 bases, with 10 bases lying between them. Germline CDR1 and CDR2: WSHSY and SAAADI. There are 15 residues in the CDR3.